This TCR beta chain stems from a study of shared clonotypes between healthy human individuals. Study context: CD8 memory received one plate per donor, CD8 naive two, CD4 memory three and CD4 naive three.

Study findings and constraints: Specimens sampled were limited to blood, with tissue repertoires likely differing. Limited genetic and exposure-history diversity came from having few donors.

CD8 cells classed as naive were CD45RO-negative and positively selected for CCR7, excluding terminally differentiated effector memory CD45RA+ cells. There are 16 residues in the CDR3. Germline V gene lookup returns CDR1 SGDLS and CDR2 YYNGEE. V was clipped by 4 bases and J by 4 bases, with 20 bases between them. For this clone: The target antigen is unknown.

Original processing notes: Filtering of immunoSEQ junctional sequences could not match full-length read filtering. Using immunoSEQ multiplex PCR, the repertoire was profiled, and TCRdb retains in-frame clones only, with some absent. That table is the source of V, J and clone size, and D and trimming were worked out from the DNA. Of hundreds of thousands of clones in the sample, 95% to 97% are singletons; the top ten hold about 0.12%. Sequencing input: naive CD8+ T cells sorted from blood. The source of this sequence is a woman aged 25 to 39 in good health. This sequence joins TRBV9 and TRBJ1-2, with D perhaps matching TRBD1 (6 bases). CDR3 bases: TGTGCCAGCAGCCATAGCCGGACAGAACCTTCCTATGGCTACACCTTC. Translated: CASSHSRTEPSYGYTF.